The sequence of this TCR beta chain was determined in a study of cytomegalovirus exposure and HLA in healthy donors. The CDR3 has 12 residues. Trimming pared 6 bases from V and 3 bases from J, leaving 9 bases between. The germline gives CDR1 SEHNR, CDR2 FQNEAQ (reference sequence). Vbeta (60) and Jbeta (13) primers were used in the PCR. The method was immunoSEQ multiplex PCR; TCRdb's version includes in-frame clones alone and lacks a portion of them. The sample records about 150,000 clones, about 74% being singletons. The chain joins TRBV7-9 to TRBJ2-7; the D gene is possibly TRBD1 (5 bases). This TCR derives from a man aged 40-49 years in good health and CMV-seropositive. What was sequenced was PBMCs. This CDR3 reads CASSSDNYEQYF. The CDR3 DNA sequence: TGTGCCAGCAGTTCGGACAACTACGAGCAGTACTTC. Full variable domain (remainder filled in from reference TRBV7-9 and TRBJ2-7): DTGVSQNPRHKITKRGQNVTFRCDPISEHNRLYWYRQTLGQGPEFLTYFQNEAQLEKSRLLSDRFSAERPKGSFSTLEIQRTEQGDSAMYLCASSSDNYEQYFGPGTRLTVT.